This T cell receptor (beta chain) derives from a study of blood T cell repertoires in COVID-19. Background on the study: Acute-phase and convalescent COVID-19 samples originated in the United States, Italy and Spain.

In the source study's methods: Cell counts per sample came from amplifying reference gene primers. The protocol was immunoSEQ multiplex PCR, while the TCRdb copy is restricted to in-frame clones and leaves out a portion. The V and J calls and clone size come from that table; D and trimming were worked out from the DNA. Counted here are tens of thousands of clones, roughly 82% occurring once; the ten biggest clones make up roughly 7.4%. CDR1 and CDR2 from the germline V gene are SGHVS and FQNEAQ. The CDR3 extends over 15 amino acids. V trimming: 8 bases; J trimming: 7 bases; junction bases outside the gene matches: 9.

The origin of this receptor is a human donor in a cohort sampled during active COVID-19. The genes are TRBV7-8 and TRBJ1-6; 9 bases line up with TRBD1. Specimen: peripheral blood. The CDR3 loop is CASGSGQGKNSPLHF. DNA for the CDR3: TGTGCCAGCGGCTCTGGACAGGGGAAAAATTCACCCCTCCACTTT.